This entry lists 7 T cell receptor beta chains sequenced from one sample in a study of cytomegalovirus exposure and HLA in healthy donors. The study ran its PCR with 60 Vbeta and 13 Jbeta primers. Repertoires were generated with immunoSEQ multiplex PCR, while TCRdb's copy carries only in-frame clones and drops some. Here the sample spans roughly 120,000 clones, 15% being singletons. Specimen: PBMCs. The origin of the receptors is a woman between 18 and 29 years old in good health and CMV-seronegative.

This clone has more than one count but fewer than ten. This rearrangement joins TRBV6-5 to TRBJ2-7; D is possibly TRBD1 (5 bases). The germline CDR1 and CDR2 sequences are MNHEY and SVGAGI. The CDR3 totals 11 residues. V was shortened by 6 bases and J by 4 bases, with 7 bases between the two germline ends. The chain's CDR3 is CASRRGYEQYF. CDR3 nucleotides: TGTGCCAGCAGAAGGGGTTACGAGCAGTACTTC.

This clone turned up a few times. The CDR3 here is CSAGTFNTEAFF. The CDR3 region has the DNA TGCAGCGCCGGGACATTCAACACTGAAGCTTTCTTT. The V call is TRBV29-1, the J call TRBJ1-1; possible D gene TRBD1, 6 bases. The CDR3 spans 12 residues. Trimming cost V 7 bases and J 2 bases, with 11 bases left between them. CDR1 is SQVTM, CDR2 ANQGSEA, per germline.

V gene TRBV2 combines with J gene TRBJ2-7, with 8 positions matching TRBD1. The CDR3 has 15 amino acids. Trimming at V came to 1 base and at J to 6 bases, leaving 8 bases not matched to a gene. Germline V gene data show CDR1 as SNHLY and CDR2 as FYNNEI. Here the CDR3 reads CASSEETGESSEQYF. The DNA of the CDR3 is TGTGCCAGCAGTGAAGAGACAGGGGAGTCAAGCGAGCAGTACTTC.

This clone has only a few counts. The chain links TRBV5-4 to TRBJ1-2, with TRBD1 as a possible D gene (5 bases). V gave up 3 bases and J gave up 4 bases, with 16 bases separating them. Germline assignment: CDR1 SGHNT and CDR2 YYREEE (reference sequence). The CDR3 loop spans 15 amino acids. The DNA for the CDR3 is TGTGCCAGCAGCTCTTGGGGGGACTGGGGCTATGGCTACACCTTC. This sequence encodes CASSSWGDWGYGYTF.

In this sample, this clone turned up a few times. This sequence joins TRBV4-2 and TRBJ2-5; D uncertain. V lost 1 base to trimming and J lost 0 bases, with 9 bases between them. The CDR3 runs to 15 residues. The germline CDR1 and CDR2 sequences are LGHNA and YNFKEQ. CDR3 in DNA: TGTGCCAGCAGCCAAGTTCCGTCGTACCAAGAGACCCAGTACTTC. Its translation: CASSQVPSYQETQYF.

This clone was seen once. The V gene is TRBV7-2, the J gene TRBJ1-6; 7 bases are a match to TRBD1. Germline V gene data show CDR1 as SGHTA and CDR2 as FQGNSA. CDR3 length: 16 amino acids. Trimming removed 5 bases from V and 7 bases from J; junction bases left unmatched: 11. The chain's CDR3 is CASSGRGVRGNSPLHF. CDR3 nucleotide sequence: TGTGCCAGCAGCGGCAGGGGGGTTCGCGGGAATTCACCCCTCCACTTT.

The CDR3 is CASSSRDSGYNEQFF. CDR3 coding DNA: TGTGCCAGCAGCTCCCGGGACTCAGGATACAATGAGCAGTTCTTC. The rearrangement links TRBV28 to TRBJ2-1; possibly TRBD2 for D (6 bases). Looked up from germline, CDR1 is MDHEN and CDR2 is SYDVKM. V lost 6 bases and J lost 4, with 16 bases in between. This CDR3 region has 15 residues. The variable domain in full, completed from reference TRBV28 and TRBJ2-1, reads DVKVTQSSRYLVKRTGEKVFLECVQDMDHENMFWYRQDPGLGLRLIYFSYDVKMKEKGDIPEGYSVSREKKERFSLILESASTNQTSMYLCASSSRDSGYNEQFFGPGTRLTVL.